The 10 T cell receptor beta chains below come from one sample, sequenced in a study of T cell responses to AZD1222 COVID-19 vaccine. Measured with immunoSEQ multiplex PCR; TCRdb has only the in-frame clones, and not every one. Counted here are about 35,000 clones, 85% to 90% occurring once; the ten biggest clones make up 9.5% to 12%. The sequenced sample was peripheral blood, obtained 28 days after the second AZD1222 dose. The receptors were sampled from an adult who received the AZD1222 COVID-19 vaccine.

This sequence joins TRBV11-2 and TRBJ2-2; D is perhaps TRBD2 (5 bases). Germline CDR1 reads SGHAT; CDR2 reads FQNNGV. The CDR3 loop spans 19 amino acids. V was shortened by 5 bases and J by 2 bases, with 24 bases between the two germline ends. CDR3 sequence (DNA): TGTGCCAGCAGCCCGGGTGAGGGCTGGAAGGTTGCCAACACCGGGGAGCTGTTTTTT. Translated: CASSPGEGWKVANTGELFF.

The chain employs TRBV7-6 and TRBJ1-2; a possible D gene is TRBD1 (5 bases). V was clipped by 4 bases and J by 7 bases, with 19 bases between them. Per germline, CDR1 SGHVS and CDR2 FNYEAQ. The CDR3 has 15 residues. In nucleotides, the CDR3 is TGTGCCAGCAGCTCTTCCGGGACGGCCTTTGTTGGCTACACCTTC. Residues: CASSSSGTAFVGYTF. The entire variable domain, with the rest obtained from reference TRBV7-6 and TRBJ1-2, is as follows: GAGVSQSPRYKVTKRGQDVALRCDPISGHVSLYWYRQALGQGPEFLTYFNYEAQQDKSGLPNDRFSAERPEGSISTLTIQRTEQRDSAMYRCASSSSGTAFVGYTFGSGTRLTVV.

This clone appeared a single time. The chain is built from TRBV5-6 and TRBJ2-3, with a tentative D call TRBD2 (5 bases). The V end was cut by 2 bases, the J end by 7 bases, with 8 bases between. CDR3 length equals 12 residues. Germline V gene sequence: CDR1 SGHDT, CDR2 YYEEEE. This chain's CDR3 is CASSFTGNTQYF. The CDR3 DNA reads TGTGCCAGCAGCTTTACGGGAAATACGCAGTATTTT.

V usage is TRBV7-2 and J usage is TRBJ2-5; 13 nucleotides line up with TRBD2. CDR1 is SGHTA and CDR2 is FQGNSA in the germline V gene. The trim removed 5 bases at V and 6 bases at J, leaving 6 bases unmatched. The CDR3 sequence is 15 residues long. CDR3 residues: CASSPMTSGRKTQYF. CDR3 bases: TGTGCCAGCAGCCCTATGACTAGCGGGAGGAAGACCCAGTACTTC.

V gene TRBV10-2 combines with J gene TRBJ2-2; D perhaps matches TRBD1 (5 bases). The germline gives CDR1 WSHSY, CDR2 SAAADI. V was clipped by 6 bases and J by 0 bases, with 11 bases between them. The CDR3 totals 15 residues. The CDR3 nucleotides are TGCGCCAGCAGCCTTAGGGGATCGAACACCGGGGAGCTGTTTTTT. Its protein product is CASSLRGSNTGELFF.

The V call is TRBV6-4, the J call TRBJ2-7; the match to TRBD2 covers 8 bases. J was trimmed by 5 bases and V by 2 bases; bases with no gene match: 8. The CDR3 contains 15 residues. Per the germline V gene, CDR1 is MRHNA and CDR2 is SNTAGT. This CDR3 is CASSDPGLASHEQYF. CDR3 nucleotides: TGTGCCAGCAGTGACCCCGGACTAGCAAGCCACGAGCAGTACTTC.

V is TRBV10-3 and J is TRBJ1-1, with D tentatively TRBD1 (6 bases). The V end was cut by 1 base, the J end by 5 bases, with 14 bases between. This CDR3 is built from 15 residues. Germline V gives CDR1 ENHRY, CDR2 SYGVKD. The CDR3 sequence: CAISEFMGAVTEAFF. As DNA, the CDR3 is TGTGCCATCAGTGAGTTTATGGGGGCAGTTACTGAAGCTTTCTTT.

As DNA, the CDR3 is TGTGCCAGCAGCCGAGACAGGGACTATGGCTACACCTTC. Translation gives CASSRDRDYGYTF. V gene TRBV5-4 combines with J gene TRBJ1-2; TRBD1 matches at 7 bases. The germline V gene has CDR1 SGHNT and CDR2 YYREEE (reference sequence). This CDR3 spans 13 amino acids. Losses at the gene ends were 4 bases for V and 3 bases for J; bases not matched to a gene: 3.

The chain is built from TRBV7-2 and TRBJ2-3, with D uncertain. CDR1 is SGHTA, CDR2 FQGNSA, per germline. V lost 8 bases and J lost 6, with 15 bases in between. This CDR3 contains 13 residues. The CDR3 region is CASASQSSDTQYF. DNA for the CDR3: TGTGCCAGCGCGAGTCAGTCATCCGATACGCAGTATTTT.

V gene TRBV11-2 combines with J gene TRBJ2-7, with D uncertain. CDR3 length: 15 residues. V shed 5 bases and J shed 2 bases, with 16 bases lying between them. Per germline, CDR1 SGHAT and CDR2 FQNNGV. The CDR3 loop is CASSPDGPDTYEQYF. The CDR3 DNA reads TGTGCCAGCAGCCCCGACGGGCCCGATACCTACGAGCAGTACTTC.